The 6 T cell receptor beta chains in this list originate from one sample, sequenced in a study of Tregs in tolerant kidney transplant recipients. Mixed chimerism was transient after nonmyeloablative marrow transplants from related graft donors. TCRdb keeps only in-frame clones here, not all; method: immunoSEQ multiplex PCR. This repertoire includes some 25,000 clones. The sample was CD4+ T cells from blood (PBMCs), taken 6 months after the transplant. These TCRs come from a human patient who received a combined kidney and bone marrow transplant. Some T cells could come from the graft donor.

To note about this clone: The CDR3 end falls 3 residues outside the read, so it is completed with the germline J gene. The V and J genes are TRBV20-1 and TRBJ1-5; D is unclear. The CDR3 has 13 amino acids. The V gene lost 4 bases and the J gene lost 2 bases, with 9 bases spanning the gap. Germline assignment: CDR1 DFQATT and CDR2 SNEGSKA (reference sequence). The CDR3 protein is CSAKDTGNQPQHF. CDR3 DNA (partial): TGCAGTGCTAAAGACACGGGCAATCAGCCC.

Of note for this clone: The read ends 3 residues shy of where the CDR3 ends; the end is completed using the germline J gene. The J gene is TRBJ2-3, the V gene TRBV10-3; a possible D gene is TRBD1 (5 bases). CDR1 ENHRY and CDR2 SYGVKD come from the germline V gene. This CDR3 comprises 12 residues. The V end lost 3 bases, the J end lost 5 bases, and 6 bases lay between the germline ends. CDR3 sequence reads: CAISEGVDTQYF. CDR3 DNA, as far as it was read: TGTGCCATCAGTGAAGGGGTAGATACG.

The CDR3 loop reads CASRPDLNTEAFF. Partial CDR3 DNA: TGTGCCAGCAGGCCGGACTTGAACACTGAA. The genes are TRBV7-9 and TRBJ1-1; no clear D. The DNA ends 3 residues before the CDR3 does, and the rest of the CDR3 is filled in from the germline J gene. The CDR3 is made up of 13 amino acids. CDR1 SEHNR and CDR2 FQNEAQ come from the germline V gene (reference sequence). With 6 bases removed from V and 0 bases from J, the gap between germline ends came to 8 bases.

Worth noting for this clone: Read sequence stops 3 residues before the CDR3 end, and the germline J gene provides the missing end. The rearrangement links TRBV5-4 to TRBJ1-4, with TRBD1 matching over 7 bases. The CDR3 runs to 15 residues. Looked up from germline, CDR1 is SGHNT and CDR2 is YYREEE (reference sequence). V gave up 4 bases and J gave up 5 bases; unmatched junction bases: 8. Partial CDR3 DNA: TGTGCCAGCAGCCCAGGGACAGTCTCCAATGAAAAA. As protein: CASSPGTVSNEK. The CDR3 as a whole reads CASSPGTVSNEKLFF.

Comments on this clone: The sequenced fragment ends 3 residues before the CDR3 boundary, so the rest is inferred from the germline J gene. The chain employs TRBV10-1 and TRBJ2-7; D unclear. The germline V gene encodes CDR1 WNHNN and CDR2 SYGVQD (reference sequence). The CDR3 extends over 15 amino acids. Trimming took 8 bases from V and 3 from J, leaving 20 bases between them. This CDR3 is CASVPRIPSFYEQYF. Incomplete CDR3 DNA: TGCGCCAGCGTCCCTAGGATCCCCTCGTTCTACGAG.

Remarks on this clone: The DNA ends 3 residues before the CDR3 does, and the rest of the CDR3 is filled in from the germline J gene. The V gene is TRBV5-1, the J gene TRBJ2-2; maybe TRBD2 (5 bases). V was clipped by 2 bases and J by 4 bases, with 9 bases between them. Germline V CDR1 and CDR2: SGHRS, YFSETQ. CDR3 length: 14 residues. CDR3 DNA, as far as it was read: TGCGCCAGCAGCTTACAGCGGCCCACCGGGGAG. It yields the protein CASSLQRPTGE. The CDR3 reads in full as CASSLQRPTGELFF.